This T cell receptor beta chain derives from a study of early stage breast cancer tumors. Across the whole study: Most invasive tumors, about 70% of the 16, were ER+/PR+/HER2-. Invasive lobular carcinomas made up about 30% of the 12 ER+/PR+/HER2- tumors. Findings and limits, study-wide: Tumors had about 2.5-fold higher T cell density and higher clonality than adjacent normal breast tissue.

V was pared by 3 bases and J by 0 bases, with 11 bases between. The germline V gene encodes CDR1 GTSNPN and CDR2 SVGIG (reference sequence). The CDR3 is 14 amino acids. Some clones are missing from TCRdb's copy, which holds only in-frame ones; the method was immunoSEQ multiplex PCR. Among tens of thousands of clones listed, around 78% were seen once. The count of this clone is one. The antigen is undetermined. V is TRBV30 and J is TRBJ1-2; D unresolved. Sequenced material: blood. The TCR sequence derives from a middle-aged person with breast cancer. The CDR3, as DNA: TGTGCCTGGAGATTCGCGACAACTAACTATGGCTACACCTTC. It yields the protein CAWRFATTNYGYTF.